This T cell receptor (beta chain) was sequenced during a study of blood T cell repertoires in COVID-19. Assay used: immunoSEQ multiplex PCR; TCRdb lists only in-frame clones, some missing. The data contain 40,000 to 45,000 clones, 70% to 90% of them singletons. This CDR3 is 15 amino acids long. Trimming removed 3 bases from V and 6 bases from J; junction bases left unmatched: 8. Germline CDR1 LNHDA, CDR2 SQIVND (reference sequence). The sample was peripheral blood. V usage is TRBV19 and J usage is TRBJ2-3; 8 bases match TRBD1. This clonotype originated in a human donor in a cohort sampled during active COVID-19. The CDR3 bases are TGTGCCAGTAGTATCGGACAGGGTGTTCCTGATACGCAGTATTTT. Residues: CASSIGQGVPDTQYF.